This section outlines one T cell receptor (beta chain) sequence together with its context. The antigen is not known. This sample is drawn from a study of T-cell memory formation after mild COVID-19. Study-wide results and caveats: Clones that shrank (day 15 to 85) were balanced CD4/CD8, whereas later expanders leaned CD4+. Second-wave clones that peaked on day 37 lacked confirmed SARS-CoV-2 specificity.

Deletions cut 2 bases from V and 3 bases from J, with 7 bases between. Germline CDR1 and CDR2: SGHVS and FQNEAQ. The CDR3 length is 13 residues. 5'RACE with constant-segment primers built TCRalpha and TCRbeta cDNA libraries with UMIs. TCRdb ran MiXCR on the 5' RACE reads and lists one entry per CDR3 protein. The sample lists about 180,000 distinct CDR3 sequences; approximately 17% were seen once. V and J are TRBV7-8 and TRBJ1-2; perhaps TRBD1 as D (5 bases). The sequenced sample consisted of PBMCs or a T cell subset sorted from them (not recorded which). This clonotype was sampled from a man aged 18 to 30 who had mild COVID-19 (a few samples of this study predate the infection). Cell type and time point are not known. The CDR3 DNA follows: TGTGCCAGCAGCTTACAGGGCCACTATGGCTACACCTTC. Residues: CASSLQGHYGYTF.